What follows are 24 T cell receptor beta chains derived from one specimen sequenced in a study of shared clonotypes between healthy human individuals. Libraries were prepared by immunoSEQ multiplex PCR; TCRdb keeps only in-frame clonotypes and omits some of them. The sample has about 490,000 clones, 70% to 85% seen once. The sample consisted of PBMCs. These receptors were obtained from a woman between 35 and 50 years old in good health. Some clones in this sample may be carry-over from other donors' samples.

The V call is TRBV11-2, the J call TRBJ2-3; 12 bases agree with TRBD2. CDR3 length equals 16 residues. In germline, CDR1 is SGHAT, CDR2 FQNNGV. The V gene end was trimmed by 5 bases and the J gene end by 2 bases; junction bases not matched to a gene: 5. The CDR3 DNA sequence: TGTGCCAGCAGCCTAGGACTAGCGGGGATCACAGATACGCAGTATTTT. Translated, it gives CASSLGLAGITDTQYF.

The V call is TRBV7-8, the J call TRBJ2-1; 7 bases line up with TRBD2. The J segment lost 10 bases and the V segment lost 0 bases, leaving 6 bases of the junction unmatched. Germline V CDR1 and CDR2: SGHVS, FQNEAQ. The CDR3 loop spans 14 amino acids. The DNA of the CDR3 is TGTGCCAGCAGCTTAGCGGGAGGGCCTAGGGAGCAGTTCTTC. As protein: CASSLAGGPREQFF.

There are a few counts of this clone. The chain combines TRBV7-9 with TRBJ1-1; TRBD1 aligns across 8 bases. Germline V CDR1 and CDR2: SEHNR, FQNEAQ (reference sequence). This CDR3 comprises 15 residues. Trimming removed 3 bases from V and 4 bases from J; junction bases left unmatched: 7. The CDR3, as DNA: TGTGCCAGCAGCTTTACTCAGGGGGCGAGCACTGAAGCTTTCTTT. The encoded protein is CASSFTQGASTEAFF. The full variable domain, rest sourced from reference TRBV7-9 and TRBJ1-1, is DTGVSQNPRHKITKRGQNVTFRCDPISEHNRLYWYRQTLGQGPEFLTYFQNEAQLEKSRLLSDRFSAERPKGSFSTLEIQRTEQGDSAMYLCASSFTQGASTEAFFGQGTRLTVV.

Of note for this clone: One base away lies a much larger clone, so this may be a sequencing read error. The CDR3 carries no conserved terminal phenylalanine or tryptophan, so it likely arises from a read error. The chain employs TRBV5-1 and TRBJ1-1; D ambiguous. The CDR3 runs 13 residues. Per germline, CDR1 SGHRS and CDR2 YFSETQ. V lost 3 bases, J lost 0 bases, and 6 bases lay in between. This CDR3 reads CASSSDMNTEAFS. DNA for the CDR3: TGCGCCAGCAGCTCCGACATGAACACTGAAGCTTTCTCT.

This chain uses TRBV4-3 with TRBJ2-7; 9 bases line up with TRBD1. Germline CDR1 is LGHNA and CDR2 is YSLEER. The CDR3 covers 14 residues. Losses at the gene ends were 0 bases for V and 7 bases for J; bases not matched to a gene: 4. The CDR3 DNA is TGCGCCAGCAGCCAAGAACAGGGGGCTGTAGAGCAGTACTTC. Its translation is CASSQEQGAVEQYF.

The V gene is TRBV6-4, the J gene TRBJ2-1, with D possibly being TRBD2 (6 bases). The CDR3 totals 14 residues. From germline, CDR1 is MRHNA and CDR2 SNTAGT. The V end was cut by 4 bases, the J end by 6 bases, with 13 bases between. DNA of the CDR3: TGTGCCAGCAGTGCCCAGGGACTGGGCAATGAGCAGTTCTTC. Encoded protein: CASSAQGLGNEQFF.

This chain connects TRBV15 to TRBJ2-7, with D possibly being TRBD2 (6 bases). Germline loops: CDR1 LNHNV, CDR2 YYDKDF (reference sequence). The V end lost 9 bases, the J end lost 6 bases, and 21 bases lay between the germline ends. The CDR3 extends over 14 amino acids. The CDR3 region has the DNA TGTGCCACTTCTTCCGGGGCGGGGAAACGCGAGCAGTACTTC. Translating it yields CATSSGAGKREQYF.

The chain recombines TRBV19 with TRBJ2-2, with D unclear. Germline lookup yields CDR1 LNHDA and CDR2 SQIVND (reference sequence). Deletions cut 4 bases from V and 4 bases from J, with 7 bases between. This CDR3 is 13 amino acids long. The CDR3 here is CASSTSITGELFF. The CDR3, as DNA: TGTGCCAGTAGTACCTCAATCACCGGGGAGCTGTTTTTT.

The chain links TRBV7-3 to TRBJ2-7; D is uncertain. The CDR3 runs 15 residues. The V end lost 2 bases, the J end lost 3 bases, and 14 bases lay between the germline ends. CDR1 and CDR2 from the germline V gene are SGHTA and FQGTGA. CDR3 nucleotide sequence: TGTGCCAGCAGCTTATCGTTTTCGGTCTACTACGAGCAGTACTTC. Protein: CASSLSFSVYYEQYF.

The chain carries TRBV30 and TRBJ2-7; 13 bases match TRBD2. In germline, CDR1 is GTSNPN, CDR2 SVGIG (reference sequence). The CDR3 has 17 residues. The trim removed 0 bases at V and 2 bases at J, leaving 7 bases unmatched. The CDR3 is CAWSVGLAGSSAYEQYF. The CDR3 bases are TGTGCCTGGAGTGTGGGACTAGCGGGAAGTTCGGCCTACGAGCAGTACTTC.

The J gene is TRBJ2-1, the V gene TRBV5-4, with 8 bases fitting TRBD2. V gave up 0 bases and J gave up 7 bases; unmatched junction bases: 6. This CDR3 comprises 15 residues. CDR1 is SGHNT and CDR2 is YYREEE in the germline V gene (reference sequence). The CDR3 loop reads CASSLGQRERNEQFF. The CDR3 DNA follows: TGTGCCAGCAGCTTGGGCCAGCGGGAGAGGAATGAGCAGTTCTTC.

The CDR3 sequence is CASSPGVGAMYEQYF. As DNA, the CDR3 is TGCGCCAGCAGCCCGGGTGTTGGGGCCATGTACGAGCAGTACTTC. The V call is TRBV5-1, the J call TRBJ2-7; tentative D call: TRBD1 (5 bases). Germline loops: CDR1 SGHRS, CDR2 YFSETQ. Trimming left V 4 bases short and J 4 bases short, with 18 bases between. This CDR3 contains 15 residues.

This clone was counted a single time. The J gene is TRBJ2-5, the V gene TRBV7-3; TRBD2 is a possible D gene (6 bases). From germline, CDR1 is SGHTA and CDR2 FQGTGA. The CDR3 covers 14 residues. Trimming removed 5 bases at V and 0 bases at J, with 10 bases between. CDR3 amino acids: CASSAEGNQETQYF. The CDR3 nucleotides read TGTGCCAGCAGCGCGGAGGGAAACCAAGAGACCCAGTACTTC.

V gene TRBV5-8 combines with J gene TRBJ2-6, with a possible D match to TRBD2 (7 bases). The CDR3 extends over 16 amino acids. V shed 1 base and J shed 2 bases, with 10 bases lying between them. Germline values: CDR1 SGHTS, CDR2 YDEGEE. CDR3 DNA sequence: TGTGCCAGCAGCTTGATGCGGGGGCCTGGGGCCAACGTCCTGACTTTC. It yields the protein CASSLMRGPGANVLTF.

This chain links TRBV6-1 with TRBJ2-1, with D unresolved. The V end lost 1 base, the J end lost 4 bases, and 8 bases lay between the germline ends. This CDR3 region has 14 residues. CDR1 and CDR2 from the germline V gene are MNHNS and SASEGT. The CDR3 DNA sequence: TGTGCCAGCAGTGAAGGGTTAGAGTACAATGAGCAGTTCTTC. It yields the protein CASSEGLEYNEQFF.

Note on this clone: Since a much larger clone is just one base distant, this may be a read error. This sample also contains other DNA sequences that code for the same CDR3. V usage is TRBV30 and J usage is TRBJ1-1; D uncertain. Germline CDR1 and CDR2: GTSNPN and SVGIG (reference sequence). CDR3 size: 13 residues. CDR3 nucleotides: TGTGCCTGGAGTGTAGTACTAGGAACTGAAGCCTTCTTT. The encoded protein is CAWSVVLGTEAFF.

Comments on this clone: The germline gene is not matched at one end of the junction; a read error may be the cause. Other DNA sequences within the sample encode an identical CDR3. This rearrangement joins TRBV7-8 to TRBJ1-4; 7 bases match TRBD1. The CDR3 is made up of 14 amino acids. CDR1 SGHVS and CDR2 FQNEAQ come from the germline V gene. The CDR3 is CASSLLTGSEKLFF. The CDR3 DNA is TGTGCCAGCAGCTTGTTGACAGGGTCCGAAAAGCTGTTTTTT. The whole variable domain, filled in from reference TRBV7-8 and TRBJ1-4, reads GAGVSQSPRYKVAKRGQDVALRCDPISGHVSLFWYQQALGQGPEFLTYFQNEAQLDKSGLPSDRFFAERPEGSVSTLKIQRTQQEDSAVYLCASSLLTGSEKLFFGSGTQLSVL.

In its sample, this clone was seen a few times. This chain joins TRBV11-2 and TRBJ1-5; TRBD1 is a possible D gene (5 bases). From germline, CDR1 is SGHAT and CDR2 FQNNGV. With 1 base removed from V and 4 bases from J, the gap between germline ends came to 14 bases. The CDR3 covers 16 residues. CDR3 coding DNA: TGTGCCAGCAGCTTAGTCGGTCAGGGTCCTAATCAGCCCCAGCATTTT. Translation gives CASSLVGQGPNQPQHF.

This chain joins TRBV4-2 and TRBJ2-1; D tentatively fits TRBD1 or TRBD2 (5 bases each). With 6 bases removed from V and 8 bases from J, the gap between germline ends came to 8 bases. CDR1 and CDR2 from the germline V gene are LGHNA and YNFKEQ. This CDR3 is 11 amino acids long. The CDR3 loop reads CASRGTDEQFF. Here the CDR3 DNA reads TGTGCCAGCAGGGGGACGGATGAGCAGTTCTTC.

The rearrangement joins TRBV19 to TRBJ2-7, with 8 bases matching TRBD2. With V trimmed by 8 bases and J by 2 bases, 8 bases remained unmatched. The CDR3 contains 14 residues. Germline CDR1 and CDR2: LNHDA and SQIVND (reference sequence). In DNA, the CDR3 is TGTGCCAGTTCCCGAGCGGGAGAGGCCTACGAGCAGTACTTC. Residues: CASSRAGEAYEQYF.

On this clone: One base away lies a much larger clone, so this may be a sequencing read error. This sample includes further DNA sequences coding for the same CDR3. The V and J genes are TRBV6-1 and TRBJ2-2, with D possibly TRBD2 on 5 matching bases. CDR3 length equals 17 residues. Germline V gene sequence: CDR1 MNHNS, CDR2 SASEGT. The chain's CDR3 is CASSEAWAISNTGELFF. CDR3 bases: TGTGCCAGCAGTGAAGCATGGGCGATTTCGAACACCGGGGAGTTGTTTTTT.

The chain uses TRBV6-6 and TRBJ1-2; no clear D gene. Germline values: CDR1 MNHNY, CDR2 SVGAGI (reference sequence). This CDR3 is 15 amino acids long. V lost 5 bases, J lost 6 bases, and 19 bases lay in between. The DNA of the CDR3 is TGTGCCAGCAGTCCGTGGGAGGGCGACGTTAATGGCTACACCTTC. Translating gives CASSPWEGDVNGYTF.

The chain carries TRBV10-1 and TRBJ2-7, with 9 bases lining up with TRBD2. Germline CDR1 WNHNN, CDR2 SYGVQD (reference sequence). This CDR3 has 13 residues. Germline trimming cut 4 bases from V and 10 bases from J; bases unmatched to any gene: 8. This chain's CDR3 is CASSVITSGQQYF. CDR3 in DNA: TGCGCCAGCAGTGTGATCACTAGCGGGCAACAGTACTTC.

The J gene is TRBJ2-5, the V gene TRBV29-1, with D perhaps matching TRBD2 (6 bases). The CDR3 has 13 amino acids. Germline CDR1 is SQVTM and CDR2 is ANQGSEA. Trimming left V 3 bases short and J 5 bases short, with 13 bases between. CDR3 sequence (DNA): TGCAGCGTTGACTGGGCCGGAGGGGAGACCCAGTACTTC. Translation: CSVDWAGGETQYF.